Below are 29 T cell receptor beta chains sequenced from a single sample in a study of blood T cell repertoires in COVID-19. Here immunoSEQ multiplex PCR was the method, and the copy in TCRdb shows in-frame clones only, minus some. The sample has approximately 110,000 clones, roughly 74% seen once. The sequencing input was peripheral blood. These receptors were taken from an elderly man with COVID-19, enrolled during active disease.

The CDR3 reads CATSDLATSGDTDTQYF. DNA for the CDR3: TGTGCCACCAGTGATTTGGCAACTAGCGGAGACACAGATACGCAGTATTTT. V and J are TRBV24-1 and TRBJ2-3, with TRBD2 matching over 8 bases. V shed 0 bases, J shed 2 bases, and the junction held 6 bases outside the gene matches. Germline V gene lookup returns CDR1 KGHDR and CDR2 SFDVKD. This CDR3 comprises 17 residues.

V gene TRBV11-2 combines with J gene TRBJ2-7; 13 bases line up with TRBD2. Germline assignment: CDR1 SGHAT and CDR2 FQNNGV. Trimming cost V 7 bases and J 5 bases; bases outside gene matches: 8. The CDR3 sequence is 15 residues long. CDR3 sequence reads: CASNRGTSGINEQYF. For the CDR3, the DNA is TGTGCCAGCAACCGGGGGACTAGCGGGATTAACGAGCAGTACTTC.

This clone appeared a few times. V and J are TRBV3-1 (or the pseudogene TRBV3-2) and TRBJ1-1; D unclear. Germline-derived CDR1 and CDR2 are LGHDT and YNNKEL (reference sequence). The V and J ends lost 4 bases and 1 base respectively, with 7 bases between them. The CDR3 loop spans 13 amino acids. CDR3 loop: CASSRRRNTEAFF. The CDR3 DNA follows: TGTGCCAGCAGCCGTAGGAGGAACACTGAAGCTTTCTTT.

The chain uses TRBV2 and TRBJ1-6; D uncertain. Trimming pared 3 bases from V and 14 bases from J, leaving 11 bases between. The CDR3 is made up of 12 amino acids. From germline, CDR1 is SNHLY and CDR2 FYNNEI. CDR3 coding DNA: TGTGCCAGCAGTGACGGGGTTTCGACCCTCCACTTT. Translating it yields CASSDGVSTLHF.

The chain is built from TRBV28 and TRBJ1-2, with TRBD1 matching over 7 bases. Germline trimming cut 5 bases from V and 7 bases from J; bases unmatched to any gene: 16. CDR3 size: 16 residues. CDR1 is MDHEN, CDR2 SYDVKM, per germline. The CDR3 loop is CASSPNRGYSSGGYTF. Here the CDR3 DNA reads TGTGCCAGCAGTCCCAACAGGGGTTACTCCTCCGGTGGCTACACCTTC.

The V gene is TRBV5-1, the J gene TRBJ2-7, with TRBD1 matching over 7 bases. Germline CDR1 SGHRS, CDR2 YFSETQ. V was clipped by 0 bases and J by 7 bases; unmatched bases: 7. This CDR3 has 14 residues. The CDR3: CASSLGTARGEQYF. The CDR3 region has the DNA TGCGCCAGCAGCTTGGGGACAGCCAGGGGGGAGCAGTACTTC.

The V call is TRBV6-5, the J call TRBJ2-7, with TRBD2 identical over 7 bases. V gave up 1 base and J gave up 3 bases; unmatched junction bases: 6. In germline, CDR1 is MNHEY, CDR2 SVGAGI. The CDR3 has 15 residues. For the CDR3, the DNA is TGTGCCAGCAGTTACTTTACGGGAGGAAACTACGAGCAGTACTTC. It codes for CASSYFTGGNYEQYF.

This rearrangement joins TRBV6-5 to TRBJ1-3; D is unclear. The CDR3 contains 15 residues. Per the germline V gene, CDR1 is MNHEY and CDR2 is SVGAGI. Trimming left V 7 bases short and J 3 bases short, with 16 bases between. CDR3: CASTPKNGHGNTIYF. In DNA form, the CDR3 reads TGTGCCAGCACCCCCAAGAATGGGCATGGAAACACCATATATTTT.

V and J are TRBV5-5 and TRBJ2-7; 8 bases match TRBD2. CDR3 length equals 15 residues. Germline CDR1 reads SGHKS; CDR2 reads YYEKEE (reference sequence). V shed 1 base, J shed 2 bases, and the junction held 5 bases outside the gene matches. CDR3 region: CASSLWAGGPYEQYF. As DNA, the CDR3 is TGTGCCAGCAGCTTGTGGGCGGGAGGCCCCTACGAGCAGTACTTC.

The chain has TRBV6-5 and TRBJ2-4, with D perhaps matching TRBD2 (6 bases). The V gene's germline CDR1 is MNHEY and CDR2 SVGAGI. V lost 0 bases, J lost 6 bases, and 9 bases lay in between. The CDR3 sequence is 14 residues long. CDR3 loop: CASSYSTGRNIQYF. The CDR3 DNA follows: TGTGCCAGCAGTTACTCCACCGGGAGAAACATTCAGTACTTC.

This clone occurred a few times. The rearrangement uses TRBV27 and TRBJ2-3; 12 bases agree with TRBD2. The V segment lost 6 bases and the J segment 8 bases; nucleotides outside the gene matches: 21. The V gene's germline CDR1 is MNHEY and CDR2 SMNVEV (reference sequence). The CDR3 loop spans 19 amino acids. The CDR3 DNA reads TGTGCCAGCAGCCCCCGGACTAGCGGGATCACTACCCACAGGGGTACGCAGTATTTT. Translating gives CASSPRTSGITTHRGTQYF.

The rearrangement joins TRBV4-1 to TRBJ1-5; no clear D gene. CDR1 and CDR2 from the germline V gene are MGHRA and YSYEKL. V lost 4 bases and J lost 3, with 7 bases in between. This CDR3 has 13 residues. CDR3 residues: CASSLTANQPQHF. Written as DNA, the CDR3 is TGCGCCAGCAGCCTAACAGCCAATCAGCCCCAGCATTTT.

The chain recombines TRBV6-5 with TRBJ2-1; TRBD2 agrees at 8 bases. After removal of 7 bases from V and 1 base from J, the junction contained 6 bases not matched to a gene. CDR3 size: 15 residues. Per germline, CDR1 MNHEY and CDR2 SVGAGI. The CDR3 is CASTAIAGSYNEQFF. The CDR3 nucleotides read TGTGCCAGCACGGCTATAGCGGGATCCTACAATGAGCAGTTCTTC.

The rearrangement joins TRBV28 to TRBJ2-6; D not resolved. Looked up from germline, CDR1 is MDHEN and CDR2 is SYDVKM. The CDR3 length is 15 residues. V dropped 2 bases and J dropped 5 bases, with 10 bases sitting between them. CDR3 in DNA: TGTGCCAGCAGTTTAAAGCCTCTCTGGGCCAACGTCCTGACTTTC. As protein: CASSLKPLWANVLTF.

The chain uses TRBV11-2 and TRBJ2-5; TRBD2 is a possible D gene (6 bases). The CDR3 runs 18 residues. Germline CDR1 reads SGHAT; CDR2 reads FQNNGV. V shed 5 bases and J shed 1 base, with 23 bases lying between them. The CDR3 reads CASSGGRQGGAGQETQYF. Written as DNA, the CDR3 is TGTGCCAGCAGCGGGGGGAGGCAGGGAGGTGCTGGCCAAGAGACCCAGTACTTC.

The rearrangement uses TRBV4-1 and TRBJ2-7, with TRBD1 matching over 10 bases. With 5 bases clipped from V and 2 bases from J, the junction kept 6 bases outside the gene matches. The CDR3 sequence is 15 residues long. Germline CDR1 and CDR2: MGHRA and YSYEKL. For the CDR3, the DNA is TGCGCCAGCAGCAGCCGGACAGGGGGGACCTACGAGCAGTACTTC. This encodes CASSSRTGGTYEQYF.

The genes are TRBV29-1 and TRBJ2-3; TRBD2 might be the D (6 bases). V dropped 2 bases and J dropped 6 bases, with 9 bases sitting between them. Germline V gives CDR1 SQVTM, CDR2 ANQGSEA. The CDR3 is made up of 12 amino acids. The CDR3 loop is CSVEPSVDTQYF. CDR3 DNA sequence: TGCAGCGTTGAACCTAGCGTGGATACGCAGTATTTT.

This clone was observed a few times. Here the CDR3 reads CASRSSGTRGTQYF. The CDR3 DNA follows: TGTGCCAGTCGCTCATCCGGGACTCGGGGGACCCAGTACTTC. The chain uses TRBV19 and TRBJ2-5, with D maybe TRBD2 (6 bases). CDR1 and CDR2 from the germline V gene are LNHDA and SQIVND (reference sequence). The CDR3 is made up of 14 amino acids. Deletions cut 8 bases from V and 7 bases from J, with 20 bases between. The full variable domain, in which reference TRBV19 and TRBJ2-5 provide the parts outside the CDR3, is DGGITQSPKYLFRKEGQNVTLSCEQNLNHDAMYWYRQDPGQGLRLIYYSQIVNDFQKGDIAEGYSVSREKKESFPLTVTSAQKNPTAFYLCASRSSGTRGTQYFGPGTRLLVL.

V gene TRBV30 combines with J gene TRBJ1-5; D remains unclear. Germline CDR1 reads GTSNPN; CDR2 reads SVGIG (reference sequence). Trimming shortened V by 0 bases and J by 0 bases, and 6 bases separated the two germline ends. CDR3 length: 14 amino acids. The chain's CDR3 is CAWSVAVSNQPQHF. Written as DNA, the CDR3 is TGTGCCTGGAGTGTAGCGGTTAGCAATCAGCCCCAGCATTTT. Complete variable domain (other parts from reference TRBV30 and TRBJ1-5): SQTIHQWPATLVQPVGSPLSLECTVEGTSNPNLYWYRQAAGRGLQLLFYSVGIGQISSEVPQNLSASRPQDRQFILSSKKLLLSDSGFYLCAWSVAVSNQPQHFGDGTRLSIL.

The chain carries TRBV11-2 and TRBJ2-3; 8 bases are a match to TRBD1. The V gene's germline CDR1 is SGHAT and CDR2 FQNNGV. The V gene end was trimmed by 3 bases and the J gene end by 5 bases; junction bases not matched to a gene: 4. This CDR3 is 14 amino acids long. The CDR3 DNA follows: TGTGCCAGCAGCTTGGGACAGGATAGAGATACGCAGTATTTT. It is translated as CASSLGQDRDTQYF. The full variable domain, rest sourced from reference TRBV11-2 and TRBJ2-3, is EAGVAQSPRYKIIEKRQSVAFWCNPISGHATLYWYQQILGQGPKLLIQFQNNGVVDDSQLPKDRFSAERLKGVDSTLKIQPAKLEDSAVYLCASSLGQDRDTQYFGPGTRLTVL.

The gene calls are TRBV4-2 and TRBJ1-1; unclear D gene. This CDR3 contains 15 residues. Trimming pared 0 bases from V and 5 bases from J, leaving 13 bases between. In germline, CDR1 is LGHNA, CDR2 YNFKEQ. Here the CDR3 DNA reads TGTGCCAGCAGCCAAGAGCTGAAATCGGGGACTGAAGCTTTCTTT. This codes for CASSQELKSGTEAFF.

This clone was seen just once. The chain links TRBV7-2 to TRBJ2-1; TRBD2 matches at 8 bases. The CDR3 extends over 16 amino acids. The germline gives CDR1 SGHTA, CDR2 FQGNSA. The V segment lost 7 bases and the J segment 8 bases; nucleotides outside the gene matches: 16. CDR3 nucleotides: TGTGCCAGCACCCTCCGTTGGCGGGAGGCAGGAGATGAGCAGTTCTTC. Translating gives CASTLRWREAGDEQFF.

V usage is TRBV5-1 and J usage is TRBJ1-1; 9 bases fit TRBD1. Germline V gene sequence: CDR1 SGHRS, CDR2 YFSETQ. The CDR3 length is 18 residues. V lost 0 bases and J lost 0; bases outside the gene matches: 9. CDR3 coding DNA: TGCGCCAGCAGCTTGGAGGAAAGGACAGGGGAGATGAACACTGAAGCTTTCTTT. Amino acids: CASSLEERTGEMNTEAFF.

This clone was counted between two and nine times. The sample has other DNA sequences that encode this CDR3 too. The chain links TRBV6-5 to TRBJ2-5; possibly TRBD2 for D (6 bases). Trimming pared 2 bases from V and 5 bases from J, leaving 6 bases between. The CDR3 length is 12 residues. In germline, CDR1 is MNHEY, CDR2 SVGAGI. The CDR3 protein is CASSYGGETQYF. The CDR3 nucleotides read TGTGCCAGCAGTTACGGGGGGGAGACCCAGTACTTC.

This CDR3 reads CASSSATSGSRETQYF. The CDR3 DNA sequence: TGTGCCAGCAGCTCCGCGACTAGCGGGAGTAGGGAGACCCAGTACTTC. The chain recombines TRBV7-3 with TRBJ2-5, with 12 bases aligning to TRBD2. The V and J ends lost 4 bases and 5 bases, in that order; junction bases with no gene match: 8. The CDR3 runs 16 residues. Germline V CDR1 and CDR2: SGHTA, FQGTGA.

CDR3 sequence: CASSPRLAGPPDEQFF. DNA for the CDR3: TGTGCCAGCAGCCCCCGACTAGCGGGCCCCCCCGATGAGCAGTTCTTC. The chain joins TRBV7-3 to TRBJ2-1; 10 nucleotides line up with TRBD2. Germline lookup yields CDR1 SGHTA and CDR2 FQGTGA. The CDR3 runs 16 residues. The junction had 12 bases not matched to a gene; V was cut back by 5 bases and J by 8 bases.

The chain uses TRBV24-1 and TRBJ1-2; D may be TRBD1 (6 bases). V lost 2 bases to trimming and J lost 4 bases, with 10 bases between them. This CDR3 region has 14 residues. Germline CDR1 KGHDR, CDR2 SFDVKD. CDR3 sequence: CATSDSGGSYGYTF. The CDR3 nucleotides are TGTGCCACCAGTGATTCGGGGGGCTCCTATGGCTACACCTTC.

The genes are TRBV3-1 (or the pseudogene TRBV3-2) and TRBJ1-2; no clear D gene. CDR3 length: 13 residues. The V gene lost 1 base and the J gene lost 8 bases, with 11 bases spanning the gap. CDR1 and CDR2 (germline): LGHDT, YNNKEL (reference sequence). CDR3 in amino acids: CASSQGGLGGYTF. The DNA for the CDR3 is TGTGCCAGCAGCCAAGGAGGACTAGGGGGCTACACCTTC.

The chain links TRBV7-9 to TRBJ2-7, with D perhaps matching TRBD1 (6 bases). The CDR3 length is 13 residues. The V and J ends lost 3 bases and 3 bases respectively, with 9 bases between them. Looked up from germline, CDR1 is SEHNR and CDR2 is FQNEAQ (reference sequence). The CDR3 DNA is TGTGCCAGCAGCTTGGGGGCAGGCTACGAGCAGTACTTC. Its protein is CASSLGAGYEQYF. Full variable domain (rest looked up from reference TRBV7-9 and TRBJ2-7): DTGVSQNPRHKITKRGQNVTFRCDPISEHNRLYWYRQTLGQGPEFLTYFQNEAQLEKSRLLSDRFSAERPKGSFSTLEIQRTEQGDSAMYLCASSLGAGYEQYFGPGTRLTVT.